This entry describes one T cell receptor beta chain. Other nucleotide sequences in the sample specify the same CDR3. This sample was included in a study of cytomegalovirus exposure and HLA in healthy donors. This CDR3 comprises 13 residues. With V trimmed by 0 bases and J by 5 bases, 1 base remained unmatched. Germline CDR1 is SGHNT and CDR2 is YYREEE (reference sequence). Amplification used 60 Vbeta primers and 13 Jbeta primers. Here immunoSEQ multiplex PCR was the method, and the copy in TCRdb shows in-frame clones only, minus some. The table has 150,000 to 160,000 clones, about 68% seen once. The V gene is TRBV5-4, the J gene TRBJ2-7; TRBD2 matches at 8 bases. Sequencing was performed on PBMCs. The TCR was taken from a man aged 25-45 years in good health and CMV-seronegative. The CDR3 protein is CASSLAGGNEQYF. For the CDR3, the DNA is TGTGCCAGCAGCTTGGCGGGGGGGAACGAGCAGTACTTC. Combining the CDR3 with reference TRBV5-4 and TRBJ2-7 gives the whole variable domain ETGVTQSPTHLIKTRGQQVTLRCSSQSGHNTVSWYQQALGQGPQFIFQYYREEENGRGNFPPRFSGLQFPNYSSELNVNALELDDSALYLCASSLAGGNEQYFGPGTRLTVT.